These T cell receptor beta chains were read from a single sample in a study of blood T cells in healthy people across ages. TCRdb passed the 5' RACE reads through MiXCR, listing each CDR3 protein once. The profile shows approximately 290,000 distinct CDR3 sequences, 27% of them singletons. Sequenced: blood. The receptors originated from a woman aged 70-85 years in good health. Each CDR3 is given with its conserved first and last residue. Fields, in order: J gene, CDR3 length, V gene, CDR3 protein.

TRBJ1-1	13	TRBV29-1	CSVPGTLNTEAFF
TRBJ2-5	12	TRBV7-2	CASSAVGETQYF
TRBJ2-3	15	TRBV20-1	CSAPERERGTDTQYF
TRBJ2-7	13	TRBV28	CASTVSGKYEQYF
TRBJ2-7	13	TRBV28	CASSLRGTYEQYF
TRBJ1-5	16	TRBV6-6	CASSYSTGGSNQPQHF
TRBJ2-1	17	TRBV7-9	CASSPPLRESSYNEQFF
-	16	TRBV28	CASRKSGTSGNYEQYF
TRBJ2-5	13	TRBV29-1	CSVENLNEETQYF
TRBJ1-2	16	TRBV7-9	CASSLAEPDKLYGYTF
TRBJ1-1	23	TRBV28	CASSPRQGRPVGGREVNSTEAFF
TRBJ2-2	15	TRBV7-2	CASSLGRERSGELFF
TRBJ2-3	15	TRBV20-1	CSARVSGGSTDTQYF
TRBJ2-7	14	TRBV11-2	CASSLVKGWNEQYF